The 32 T cell receptor beta chains below were found in one sample sequenced in a study of cytotoxic CD8 clonotypes in ibrutinib-treated CLL. Using immunoSEQ multiplex PCR, the repertoire was profiled, and TCRdb retains in-frame clones only, with some absent. The data contain tens of thousands of clones, approximately 87% of them singletons. The sample here was PBMCs, taken after 24 months of ibrutinib treatment. These receptors came from a human donor with chronic lymphocytic leukemia.

The V call is TRBV7-8, the J call TRBJ2-5; TRBD1 agrees at 7 bases. CDR3 length: 15 residues. Looked up from germline, CDR1 is SGHVS and CDR2 is FQNEAQ. V lost 5 bases to trimming and J lost 2 bases; unmatched junction nucleotides: 8. The CDR3 region has the DNA TGTGCCAGCAGCCGGGACAGCCCCGAACAAGAGACCCAGTACTTC. It yields the protein CASSRDSPEQETQYF.

The chain uses TRBV6-4 and TRBJ1-1, with D maybe TRBD1 (6 bases). The V and J ends lost 0 bases and 11 bases respectively, with 10 bases between them. The germline gives CDR1 MRHNA, CDR2 SNTAGT. The length of the CDR3 is 12 residues. The DNA of the CDR3 is TGTGCCAGCAGTGACTCGGGGGCGAAGGCTTTCTTT. It specifies CASSDSGAKAFF.

This chain uses TRBV11-1 with TRBJ2-3, with D unresolved. The V gene's germline CDR1 is SGHAT and CDR2 FQDESV (reference sequence). This CDR3 region has 15 residues. V shed 2 bases and J shed 2 bases, with 11 bases lying between them. In DNA, the CDR3 is TGTGCCAGCAGCTTATCCCCACAGCACACAGATACGCAGTATTTT. This encodes CASSLSPQHTDTQYF. Full variable domain (missing parts from reference TRBV11-1 and TRBJ2-3): EAEVAQSPRYKITEKSQAVAFWCDPISGHATLYWYRQILGQGPELLVQFQDESVVDDSQLPKDRFSAERLKGVDSTLKIQPAELGDSAMYLCASSLSPQHTDTQYFGPGTRLTVL.

The V gene is TRBV5-1, the J gene TRBJ2-5, with D perhaps assigned TRBD1 or TRBD2 (6 bases each). The CDR3 loop spans 15 amino acids. The V gene lost 3 bases and the J gene lost 4 bases, with 16 bases spanning the gap. Per germline, CDR1 SGHRS and CDR2 YFSETQ. The DNA of the CDR3 is TGCGCCAGCAGCTGGAGGGGGGCTGAGGGAGAGACCCAGTACTTC. Amino acid sequence: CASSWRGAEGETQYF.

The chain combines TRBV2 with TRBJ2-1; 7 bases are a match to TRBD2. The V gene end was trimmed by 8 bases and the J gene end by 4 bases; junction bases not matched to a gene: 11. The CDR3 extends over 15 amino acids. Germline assignment: CDR1 SNHLY and CDR2 FYNNEI. The CDR3 nucleotides are TGTGCCAGCGACGCTGGGGGGGGAACATACAATGAGCAGTTCTTC. Protein sequence: CASDAGGGTYNEQFF.

The chain employs TRBV4-1 and TRBJ1-4; maybe TRBD1 (6 bases). CDR1 is MGHRA and CDR2 is YSYEKL in the germline V gene. The CDR3 is 16 residues long. The V end was cut by 4 bases, the J end by 3 bases, with 15 bases between. The CDR3 nucleotides read TGCGCCAGCAGCCGTGGACAGTTAGTATCTAATGAAAAACTGTTTTTT. Its protein is CASSRGQLVSNEKLFF.

The chain recombines TRBV7-3 with TRBJ2-3; D uncertain. The V and J ends lost 5 bases and 1 base respectively, with 13 bases between them. The CDR3 runs to 15 residues. Germline V lookup: CDR1 SGHTA, CDR2 FQGTGA. The CDR3: CASSHSQFRTDTQYF. The CDR3 nucleotides read TGTGCCAGCAGCCATTCCCAATTTCGCACAGATACGCAGTATTTT.

The chain recombines TRBV7-2 with TRBJ2-3; 7 nucleotides agree with TRBD1. The CDR3 has 15 residues. CDR1 is SGHTA and CDR2 is FQGNSA in the germline V gene. The V gene end was trimmed by 5 bases and the J gene end by 2 bases; junction bases not matched to a gene: 7. The CDR3, as DNA: TGTGCCAGCAGCCGACAGGGAACTGACACAGATACGCAGTATTTT. Amino acids: CASSRQGTDTDTQYF. Full variable domain (rest looked up from reference TRBV7-2 and TRBJ2-3): GAGVSQSPSNKVTEKGKDVELRCDPISGHTALYWYRQSLGQGLEFLIYFQGNSAPDKSGLPSDRFSAERTGGSVSTLTIQRTQQEDSAVYLCASSRQGTDTDTQYFGPGTRLTVL.

This rearrangement joins TRBV4-3 to TRBJ2-3, with a weak D call TRBD1 (5 bases). V gave up 4 bases and J gave up 2 bases, with 13 bases separating them. Germline V gene sequence: CDR1 LGHNA, CDR2 YSLEER. The CDR3 has 15 amino acids. The CDR3 protein is CASSPRGVLTDTQYF. The CDR3, as DNA: TGCGCCAGCAGCCCAAGGGGCGTGCTCACAGATACGCAGTATTTT.

This chain links TRBV6-1 with TRBJ1-2, with TRBD1 identical over 7 bases. In germline, CDR1 is MNHNS, CDR2 SASEGT. J lost 1 base, V lost 4 bases, and 3 bases had no gene match. The CDR3 is 14 residues long. CDR3 in DNA: TGTGCCAGCAGTGTTCAGGGGGTTAACTATGGCTACACCTTC. Protein sequence: CASSVQGVNYGYTF.

The sample holds one count of this clone. The CDR3, as DNA: TGTGCCAGCAGCTACCGGAGCCAGGGATCCTACGAGCAGTACTTC. It translates to CASSYRSQGSYEQYF. V gene TRBV7-3 combines with J gene TRBJ2-7, with D possibly matching TRBD1 (5 bases). The CDR3 runs to 15 residues. V was clipped by 4 bases and J by 1 base, with 14 bases between them. Per germline, CDR1 SGHTA and CDR2 FQGTGA. The full variable domain, rest sourced from reference TRBV7-3 and TRBJ2-7, is GAGVSQTPSNKVTEKGKYVELRCDPISGHTALYWYRQSLGQGPEFLIYFQGTGAADDSGLPNDRFFAVRPEGSVSTLKIQRTERGDSAVYLCASSYRSQGSYEQYFGPGTRLTVT.

V gene TRBV9 combines with J gene TRBJ2-1, with 9 bases identical to TRBD2. From germline, CDR1 is SGDLS and CDR2 YYNGEE. The CDR3 has 16 residues. V dropped 0 bases and J dropped 7; count of bases not matched to a gene: 8. CDR3 amino acids: CASSVGGELAGNEQFF. The DNA for the CDR3 is TGTGCCAGCAGCGTAGGAGGGGAACTAGCGGGTAATGAGCAGTTCTTC.

V gene TRBV6-1 combines with J gene TRBJ1-3; D call uncertain. Trimming took off 1 base at V and 0 bases at J, with 10 bases between the two ends. Germline-derived CDR1 and CDR2 are MNHNS and SASEGT. This CDR3 has 16 amino acids. CDR3 nucleotide sequence: TGTGCCAGCAGTGAAGGGATGTGGTTCTCTGGAAACACCATATATTTT. Encoded protein: CASSEGMWFSGNTIYF.

This clone was recorded a few times. The chain couples TRBV29-1 to TRBJ2-3; a weak D match, TRBD1 (5 bases). Trimming removed 0 bases at V and 0 bases at J, with 7 bases between. The CDR3 is 14 amino acids. The germline gives CDR1 SQVTM, CDR2 ANQGSEA. The CDR3 DNA follows: TGCAGCGTTGAAGACCGACAGAGCACAGATACGCAGTATTTT. Translated, it gives CSVEDRQSTDTQYF.

The V and J genes are TRBV11-1 and TRBJ2-7, with TRBD1 matching over 7 bases. The CDR3 has 14 amino acids. From germline, CDR1 is SGHAT and CDR2 FQDESV (reference sequence). J was trimmed by 3 bases and V by 1 base; bases with no gene match: 3. This chain's CDR3 is CASSLGTGLYEQYF. The CDR3 DNA reads as TGTGCCAGCAGCTTAGGGACAGGACTCTACGAGCAGTACTTC.

This clone was counted only a few times. The chain joins TRBV19 to TRBJ2-5, with 7 bases that match TRBD1. Trimming removed 6 bases from V and 8 bases from J; junction bases left unmatched: 9. The CDR3 extends over 13 amino acids. The germline CDR1 and CDR2 sequences are LNHDA and SQIVND (reference sequence). The DNA of the CDR3 is TGTGCCAGTAGCCTTGGGACAGCAGAAACCCAGTACTTC. This codes for CASSLGTAETQYF.

The chain recombines TRBV5-3 with TRBJ1-5; 9 bases map to TRBD1. TRBV5-3 is given ORF status, its function remaining uncertain. The CDR3 is 14 amino acids. Trimming at V came to 5 bases and at J to 5 bases, leaving 5 bases not matched to a gene. This chain's CDR3 is CARRQRQGDQPQHF. In nucleotides, the CDR3 is TGTGCCAGAAGACAAAGACAGGGGGATCAGCCCCAGCATTTT.

The chain combines TRBV28 with TRBJ2-3; possible D gene TRBD2, 6 bases. This CDR3 contains 14 residues. CDR1 is MDHEN, CDR2 SYDVKM, per germline. Trimming took off 7 bases at V and 0 bases at J, with 11 bases between the two ends. The CDR3, as DNA: TGTGCCAGCACCACTGGGGGGAGCACAGATACGCAGTATTTT. The encoded protein is CASTTGGSTDTQYF.

This chain uses TRBV5-1 with TRBJ2-5; D unresolved. CDR1 SGHRS and CDR2 YFSETQ come from the germline V gene. The CDR3 is made up of 13 amino acids. The V and J ends lost 4 bases and 2 bases respectively, with 9 bases between them. In DNA, the CDR3 is TGCGCCAGCAGCGGGTGGCCTCAAGAGACCCAGTACTTC. This translates into CASSGWPQETQYF.

The chain uses TRBV27 and TRBJ2-3; D call uncertain. V was shortened by 4 bases and J by 2 bases, with 7 bases between the two germline ends. The CDR3 is 13 amino acids. Germline V gives CDR1 MNHEY, CDR2 SMNVEV (reference sequence). CDR3 loop: CASSSWITDTQYF. In DNA form, the CDR3 reads TGTGCCAGCAGTTCGTGGATCACAGATACGCAGTATTTT.

This chain uses TRBV28 with TRBJ2-7; D remains unclear. The ends were cut back, 5 bases at V and 0 bases at J, with 11 bases in the middle. The CDR3 is made up of 14 amino acids. Per germline, CDR1 MDHEN and CDR2 SYDVKM. CDR3 sequence reads: CASSIAGFSYEQYF. The CDR3 bases are TGTGCCAGCAGTATAGCTGGCTTCTCCTACGAGCAGTACTTC. Supplemented by reference TRBV28 and TRBJ2-7, the full variable domain reads DVKVTQSSRYLVKRTGEKVFLECVQDMDHENMFWYRQDPGLGLRLIYFSYDVKMKEKGDIPEGYSVSREKKERFSLILESASTNQTSMYLCASSIAGFSYEQYFGPGTRLTVT.

This clone was counted a few times. The chain recombines TRBV27 with TRBJ1-1, with D possibly matching TRBD1 (6 bases). CDR1 and CDR2 from the germline V gene are MNHEY and SMNVEV (reference sequence). V lost 6 bases, J lost 7 bases, and 24 bases lay in between. The CDR3 is 16 residues long. CDR3: CASRLTTLGGRSEAFF. In DNA form, the CDR3 reads TGTGCCAGCAGACTAACAACCCTCGGGGGGCGGAGTGAAGCTTTCTTT.

The V and J genes are TRBV9 and TRBJ2-1; 9 bases fit TRBD2. The CDR3 consists of 15 residues. Germline V lookup: CDR1 SGDLS, CDR2 YYNGEE. V gave up 3 bases and J gave up 9 bases; unmatched junction bases: 10. DNA of the CDR3: TGTGCCAGCAGCGCTCCCTATGGACTAGCGATTGAGCAGTTCTTC. Translating gives CASSAPYGLAIEQFF.

The V call is TRBV19, the J call TRBJ2-5; weak D call: TRBD2 (6 bases). The V end lost 1 base, the J end lost 6 bases, and 12 bases lay between the germline ends. CDR3 size: 14 residues. The germline V gene has CDR1 LNHDA and CDR2 SQIVND (reference sequence). The DNA of the CDR3 is TGTGCCAGTAGTATAGGGGGGGACGAACAGACCCAGTACTTC. It is translated as CASSIGGDEQTQYF.

The V and J genes are TRBV5-1 and TRBJ1-5; D not certain. CDR3 length: 13 residues. Trimming pared 0 bases from V and 2 bases from J, leaving 3 bases between. CDR1 is SGHRS and CDR2 is YFSETQ in the germline V gene. The CDR3 sequence is CASSLDGNQPQHF. CDR3 bases: TGCGCCAGCAGCTTGGACGGCAATCAGCCCCAGCATTTT.

The J gene is TRBJ2-5, the V gene TRBV11-2; TRBD1 matches 7 bases. J gave up 1 base and V 3 bases, and 5 bases lay outside the gene matches. There are 15 residues in the CDR3. From germline, CDR1 is SGHAT and CDR2 FQNNGV. This CDR3 is CASSFSGTAQETQYF. The CDR3 DNA is TGTGCCAGCAGCTTCTCCGGGACAGCCCAAGAGACCCAGTACTTC.

V is TRBV5-1 and J is TRBJ1-1; tentatively, D is TRBD1 (5 bases). Germline values: CDR1 SGHRS, CDR2 YFSETQ. The V gene lost 3 bases and the J gene lost 11 bases, with 20 bases spanning the gap. This CDR3 is built from 14 residues. CDR3 region: CASSSTTAGSYAFF. The CDR3 region has the DNA TGCGCCAGCAGCTCGACTACGGCAGGGTCGTACGCTTTCTTT.

This rearrangement joins TRBV28 to TRBJ2-1; TRBD2 might be the D (5 bases). The CDR3 consists of 14 residues. In germline, CDR1 is MDHEN, CDR2 SYDVKM. Trimming stripped 7 bases from V and 8 bases from J, with 18 bases between. The CDR3 region is CASTDPPRGHEQFF. CDR3 nucleotides: TGTGCCAGCACCGATCCCCCCCGGGGTCATGAGCAGTTCTTC.

This clone was seen just once. The chain links TRBV5-1 to TRBJ2-2; no clear D. The V end lost 9 bases, the J end lost 0 bases, and 12 bases lay between the germline ends. The length of the CDR3 is 14 residues. Germline values: CDR1 SGHRS, CDR2 YFSETQ. The CDR3 spells CATTGSTNTGELFF. The CDR3 nucleotides read TGCGCCACCACGGGTAGCACGAACACCGGGGAGCTGTTTTTT.

The chain employs TRBV9 and TRBJ2-5, with 7 bases identical to TRBD2. From germline, CDR1 is SGDLS and CDR2 YYNGEE. CDR3 length: 13 amino acids. The trim removed 4 bases at V and 4 bases at J, leaving 4 bases unmatched. Here the CDR3 reads CASSTGLGETQYF. Written as DNA, the CDR3 is TGTGCCAGCAGCACAGGACTAGGAGAGACCCAGTACTTC.

The rearrangement links TRBV18 to TRBJ2-7; D is perhaps TRBD2 (5 bases). This CDR3 comprises 13 residues. V lost 5 bases to trimming and J lost 5 bases, with 13 bases between them. Germline assignment: CDR1 KGHSH and CDR2 LQKENI. For the CDR3, the DNA is TGTGCCAGCTCATTCTTACCCGGGGACGAGCAGTACTTC. Residues: CASSFLPGDEQYF.

V usage is TRBV6-6 and J usage is TRBJ1-5; 8 bases agree with TRBD1. V shed 5 bases and J 1 base; nucleotides not matched to a gene: 7. The CDR3 extends over 16 amino acids. CDR1 is MNHNY and CDR2 is SVGAGI in the germline V gene (reference sequence). The CDR3 region has the DNA TGTGCCAGCAGTCCCTTAGGACAGGGAAGCAATCAGCCCCAGCATTTT. It encodes CASSPLGQGSNQPQHF.